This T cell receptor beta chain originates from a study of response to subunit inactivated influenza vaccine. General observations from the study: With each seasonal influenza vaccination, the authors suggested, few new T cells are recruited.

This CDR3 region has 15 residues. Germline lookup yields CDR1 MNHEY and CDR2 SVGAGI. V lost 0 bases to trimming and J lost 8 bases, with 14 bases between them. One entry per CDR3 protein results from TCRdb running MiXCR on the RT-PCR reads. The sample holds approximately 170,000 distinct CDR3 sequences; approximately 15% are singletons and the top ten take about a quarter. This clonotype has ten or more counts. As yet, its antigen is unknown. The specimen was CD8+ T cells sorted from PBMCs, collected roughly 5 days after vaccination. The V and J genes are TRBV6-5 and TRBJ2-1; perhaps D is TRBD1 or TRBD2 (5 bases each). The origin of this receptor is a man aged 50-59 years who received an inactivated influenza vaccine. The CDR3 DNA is TGTGCCAGCAGTTACTCGACGGGGCTTGGGTATGAGCAGTTCTTC. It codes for CASSYSTGLGYEQFF.